This T cell receptor beta chain was observed in a study of shared clonotypes between healthy human individuals. This clone came up once. Its antigen is as yet unknown. The authors ran the assay at deep level. Spread over ten immunoSEQ deep assay plates, unsorted PBMC DNA underwent sequencing. Methods used by the authors: ImmunoSEQ only sent back junction sequences with no quality scores, so filtering was done differently. Some clones are missing from TCRdb's copy, which holds only in-frame ones; the method was immunoSEQ multiplex PCR. V, J and clone size were drawn from that table, and D and trimming were deduced from the DNA. This table holds hundreds of thousands of clones, 79% found once. Study observations and caveats: Among donors, the sharing of clonotypes was expected to be influenced by sequencing depth.

Sequencing was performed on PBMCs. This clonotype originated in a woman aged 35 to 49 in good health. Some clones in this sample may be carry-over from other donors' samples.

The CDR3 coding sequence is TGTGCCAGCAGCGCCGGGGACAGGGGGCTTGGGGCCAACGTCCTGACTTTC. It specifies CASSAGDRGLGANVLTF. V gene TRBV9 combines with J gene TRBJ2-6; 12 nucleotides align to TRBD1. The ends lost 3 bases at V and 3 bases at J; junction bases unmatched: 4. Germline V gives CDR1 SGDLS, CDR2 YYNGEE. The length of the CDR3 is 17 residues.